The rows below give T cell receptor beta chains drawn from one sample of a study of blood T cell repertoires in COVID-19. Some clones are missing from TCRdb's copy, which holds only in-frame ones; the method was immunoSEQ multiplex PCR. The sample has a few hundred thousand clones; 90% are singletons. Sequenced: peripheral blood. These receptors all stem from a woman aged 50 to 65 with COVID-19, enrolled during active disease. CDR3s include the opening cysteine and the closing phenylalanine or tryptophan. A D gene is named only where the DNA matches it firmly. The size of a clone is reported for some rows only, either as once, few or many, or as a class for expanded clones.

CDR3 protein: CASSTGQGESGYTF
CDR3 DNA: TGTGCCAGTAGTACGGGGCAGGGGGAGAGTGGCTACACCTTC
D gene: TRBD1
J gene: TRBJ1-2
V gene: TRBV19
clone size: -

CDR3 protein: CASSLGTTRSDTQYF
CDR3 DNA: TGTGCCAGCAGCCTAGGGACTACCCGGTCAGATACGCAGTATTTT
D gene: TRBD2
J gene: TRBJ2-3
V gene: TRBV7-9
clone size: -

CDR3 protein: CASSLGGGLAGAKDTQYF
CDR3 DNA: TGTGCCAGCAGCTTAGGCGGGGGGCTAGCGGGAGCGAAAGATACGCAGTATTTT
D gene: TRBD2
J gene: TRBJ2-3
V gene: TRBV7-8
clone size: -

CDR3 protein: CASSLSGPRGETQYF
CDR3 DNA: TGTGCCAGCAGTTTATCGGGACCCCGGGGGGAGACCCAGTACTTC
D gene: -
J gene: TRBJ2-5
V gene: TRBV28
clone size: -

CDR3 protein: CASSPQQGSGNTIYF
CDR3 DNA: TGTGCCAGCTCACCACAGCAGGGCTCTGGAAACACCATATATTTT
D gene: -
J gene: TRBJ1-3
V gene: TRBV18
clone size: -

CDR3 protein: CASSSALDFGVRTYNEQFF
CDR3 DNA: TGTGCCAGCAGCTCGGCACTAGATTTTGGGGTTCGTACCTACAATGAGCAGTTCTTC
D gene: -
J gene: TRBJ2-1
V gene: TRBV7-9
clone size: -

CDR3 protein: CSAERTDTQYF
CDR3 DNA: TGCAGTGCGGAGCGGACAGATACGCAGTATTTT
D gene: -
J gene: TRBJ2-3
V gene: TRBV20-1
clone size: -

CDR3 protein: CAWSPKGAPKAQHF
CDR3 DNA: TGTGCCTGGAGTCCAAAGGGGGCTCCTAAGGCCCAGCATTTT
D gene: TRBD1
J gene: TRBJ1-5
V gene: TRBV30
clone size: once

CDR3 protein: CASSYSPGINLGEQYF
CDR3 DNA: TGTGCCAGCAGTTACTCGCCGGGAATAAATCTAGGCGAGCAGTACTTC
D gene: -
J gene: TRBJ2-7
V gene: TRBV6-5
clone size: -

CDR3 protein: CASSPLLITEAFF
CDR3 DNA: TGTGCCAGCAGTCCTCTCCTAATTACTGAAGCTTTCTTT
D gene: -
J gene: TRBJ1-1
V gene: TRBV7-9
clone size: -

CDR3 protein: CASSREDRNHYGYTF
CDR3 DNA: TGTGCCAGCAGCCGAGAGGACAGGAACCATTATGGCTACACCTTC
D gene: TRBD1
J gene: TRBJ1-2
V gene: TRBV3-1/TRBV3-2
clone size: -

CDR3 protein: CAKGTAQETQYF
CDR3 DNA: TGTGCCAAGGGGACAGCGCAAGAGACCCAGTACTTC
D gene: TRBD1
J gene: TRBJ2-5
V gene: TRBV19
clone size: -